Detailed here is one TCR beta chain. No antigen is known for it. No base qualities exist here, and no much larger clone lies one base off it. These data are taken from a study of blood T cell repertoires in COVID-19 (dated by TCRdb to the early 2020s). Context from the whole study: Collaborator samples came from the United States, Italy and Spain and covered acute and convalescent phases of COVID-19. The material from the prospective study consisted of cDNA or gDNA derived from T cells, B-cell-depleted T cells, or PBMCs. Deeply sampled blood TCRbeta repertoires from subjects exposed to, actively infected with, or recovered from COVID-19 were included in the dataset. The repertoires were released in a freely available public database intended as a resource for research on the immune response to SARS-CoV-2. The samples were drawn from two sources: the first 160 participants of the ongoing ImmuneRACE study, and 950 to 1,500 subjects contributed by 6 global collaborators. Nearly every sample came with metadata listing a de-identified subject ID, COVID-19 status, age in years and sex. HLA class I and class II types, where available, came from metadata supplied by the sample provider rather than from assay-based typing.

TCRbeta CDR3 regions were amplified from genomic DNA by means of the immunoSEQ Assay, a bias-controlled multiplex PCR. The original methods were these. Within the assay, amplification of reference gene primers was used to estimate how many nucleated cells each sample contained. To quantify the absolute abundance of each unique TCRbeta CDR3 rearrangement, sequence reads were collapsed and filtered. Productive Simpson clonality was computed per sample as the square root of Simpson's diversity index over productive rearrangements. Sourced from immuneACCESS, this table was stored by TCRdb with only in-frame sequences that have V and J called. A share of the clones is absent; for the studies checked, an unresolved V gene accounts for under half, and the remainder has no known explanation. For V, J and clone size, that table is used; D and trimming come from the DNA. Present in this sample are just over 150,000 clones, over 75% of which were seen just once. Over 12% of the sample belongs to the ten largest clones.

Whole blood was collected in K2EDTA tubes by collaborating institutions according to the institutions' own protocols. For TCRbeta analysis, collaborators shipped samples as frozen whole blood, isolated PBMCs, or DNA extracted from either of those sample types. V is reduced by 0 bases and J by 12 bases, leaving a spacing of 17 bases between them. Based on the germline V gene, the CDR1 and CDR2 sequences are MNHEY and SVGAGI. The CDR3 goes from the cysteine to the phenylalanine over 14 residues. CDR3 DNA is the only sequence kept; it has 42 bases, read in frame from the first base. What the authors observed across the whole study: How much clinical and demographic metadata was included differed by source and by participant, and the metadata was provided uncurated.

The chain was built from TRBV6-5 and TRBJ1-1, and perhaps TRBD1 as D gene, on 5 matching bases. The sample comprised peripheral blood. The TCR was taken from a woman aged 40 to 50 with acute or convalescent COVID-19. For the CDR3, the sequence is CASSYSKDTVDSFF. The DNA sequence is TGTGCCAGCAGTTACTCCAAGGACACGGTGGATTCTTTCTTT.